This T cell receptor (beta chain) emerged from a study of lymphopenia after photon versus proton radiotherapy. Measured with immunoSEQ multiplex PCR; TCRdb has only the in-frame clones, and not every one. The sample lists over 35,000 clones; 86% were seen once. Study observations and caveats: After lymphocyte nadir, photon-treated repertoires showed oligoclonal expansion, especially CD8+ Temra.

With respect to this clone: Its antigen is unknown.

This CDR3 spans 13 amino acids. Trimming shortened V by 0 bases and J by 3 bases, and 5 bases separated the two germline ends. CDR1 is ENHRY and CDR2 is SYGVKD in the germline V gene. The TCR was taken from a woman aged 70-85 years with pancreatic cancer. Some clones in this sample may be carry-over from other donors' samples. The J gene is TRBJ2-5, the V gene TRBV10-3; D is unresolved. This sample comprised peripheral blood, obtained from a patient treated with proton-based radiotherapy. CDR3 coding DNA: TGTGCCATCAGTGAGTCTGGGGAAGAGACCCAGTACTTC. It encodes CAISESGEETQYF.